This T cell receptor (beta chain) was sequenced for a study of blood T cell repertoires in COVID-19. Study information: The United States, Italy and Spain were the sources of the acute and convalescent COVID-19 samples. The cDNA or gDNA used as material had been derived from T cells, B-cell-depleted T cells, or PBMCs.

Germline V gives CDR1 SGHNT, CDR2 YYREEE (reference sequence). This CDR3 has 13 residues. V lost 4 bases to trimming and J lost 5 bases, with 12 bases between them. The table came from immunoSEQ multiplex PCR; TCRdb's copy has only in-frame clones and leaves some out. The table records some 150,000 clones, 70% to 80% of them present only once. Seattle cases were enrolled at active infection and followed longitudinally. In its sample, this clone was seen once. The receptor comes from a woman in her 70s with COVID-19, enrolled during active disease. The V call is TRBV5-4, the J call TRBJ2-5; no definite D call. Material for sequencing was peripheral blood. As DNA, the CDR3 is TGTGCCAGCAGCCCCGGGTGGTGGGAGACCCAGTACTTC. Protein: CASSPGWWETQYF.